The rows below give T cell receptor beta chains drawn from one sample of a study of CD4 T cells in relation to SARS-CoV-2 and coronaviruses. The data were produced by immunoSEQ multiplex PCR, yet TCRdb's version contains in-frame clones alone and is incomplete. The repertoire holds about 60,000 clones, with about 94% as singletons. The sequencing input was naive CD4+ T cells from PBMCs. The source is a human donor in good health. The CDR3 runs from the conserved cysteine through the conserved F or W. Fields, in order: J gene, clone size, D gene, V gene, CDR3 DNA, CDR3 protein. The D gene is left open where the match is weak. The size of a clone is reported for some rows only, either as once, few or many, or as a class for expanded clones.

TRBJ2-7 NA TRBD1 TRBV6-5 TGTGCCAGCAGTTACCGAGAGACAGGGGAGTACGAGCAGTACTTC CASSYRETGEYEQYF
TRBJ2-5 NA NA TRBV5-1 TGCGCCAGCAGCTTGGCGGGGGCTAACCAAGAGACCCAGTACTTC CASSLAGANQETQYF
TRBJ1-2 NA NA TRBV5-1 TGCGCCAGCAGCTACGACAGTAACTATGGCTACACCTTC CASSYDSNYGYTF
TRBJ2-4 NA TRBD1 TRBV3-1/TRBV3-2 TGTGCCAGCAGCCAAGAAGGGCAGGGGGCGGACATTCAGTACTTC CASSQEGQGADIQYF
TRBJ1-5 NA NA TRBV9 TGTGCCAGCAGCGCCTCAAGCGGGGACTCATCCAATCAGCCCCAGCATTTT CASSASSGDSSNQPQHF
TRBJ2-2 NA NA TRBV4-1 TGCGCCAGCAGCCATGGGTCTTTACGGGAGCGTAGCGCCGGGGAGCTGTTTTTT CASSHGSLRERSAGELFF
TRBJ2-7 NA TRBD2 TRBV28 TGTGCCAGCAGTCCCGCGGGAGTTAGGAGCTCCCACGAGCAGTACTTC CASSPAGVRSSHEQYF
TRBJ2-3 NA NA TRBV19 TGTGCCAGTAGTATAGACGCAAGACTCACAGATACGCAGTATTTT CASSIDARLTDTQYF
TRBJ1-5 NA NA TRBV6-1 TGTGCCAGCAGTGAAGGAACCTCGTTCCATCAGCCCCAGCATTTT CASSEGTSFHQPQHF
TRBJ2-2 NA TRBD2 TRBV5-1 TGCGCCAGCAGCTCCCGGACTAGCGGGACGAACACCGGGGAGCTGTTTTTT CASSSRTSGTNTGELFF
TRBJ2-1 NA TRBD2 TRBV30 TGTGCCTGGAGTCCCAGGACTAGCGGCCGGGGCGGTGAGCAGTTCTTC CAWSPRTSGRGGEQFF
TRBJ1-2 NA TRBD1 TRBV28 TGTGCCAGCAGTGACGGGACAGTCACGCTCTATGGCTACACCTTC CASSDGTVTLYGYTF
TRBJ2-3 NA NA TRBV9 TGTGCCAGCAGCGCCAGCACAGATACGCAGTATTTT CASSASTDTQYF
TRBJ2-1 NA NA TRBV29-1 TGCAGCGTTGAAGGGGCTCGAGGGAGCTCCTACAATGAGCAGTTCTTC CSVEGARGSSYNEQFF
TRBJ2-1 NA NA TRBV12-3/TRBV12-4 TGTGCCAGCAGTTTATACGCACATGAGCAGTTCTTC CASSLYAHEQFF
TRBJ2-3 NA NA TRBV9 TGTGCCAGCAGCGTCGGGGACTCTCCCCCCGGAGATACGCAGTATTTT CASSVGDSPPGDTQYF
TRBJ2-1 NA NA TRBV20-1 TGCAGTGCTAGGGGTGGTGAGCAGTTCTTC CSARGGEQFF
TRBJ1-5 NA NA TRBV7-9 TGTGCCAGCAGCTTAGGGGGTGGGGGCGGACAGCCCCAGCATTTT CASSLGGGGGQPQHF
TRBJ2-3 NA TRBD2 TRBV5-6 TGTGCCAGCAGCTTGAGGACTAGCGGGAGGGTGGTGGGCACAGATACGCAGTATTTT CASSLRTSGRVVGTDTQYF
TRBJ1-5 NA NA TRBV28 TGTGCCAGCAGTCTCCAGGATCAGCCCCAGCATTTT CASSLQDQPQHF
TRBJ2-1 NA TRBD2 TRBV24-1 TGTGCCACCAGTGACGCCCGTACTAGCGGAGCCGGCAATGAGCAGTTCTTC CATSDARTSGAGNEQFF
TRBJ2-3 NA TRBD2 TRBV4-1 TGCGCCAGCAGCCAAGAGGCAGATGGGACTAGCGGGAGTGTCGCAGATACGCAGTATTTT CASSQEADGTSGSVADTQYF
TRBJ2-2 NA NA TRBV2 TGTGCCAGCAGTGACCCAGGACCCGGGGAGCTGTTTTTT CASSDPGPGELFF
TRBJ1-6 NA NA TRBV3-1/TRBV3-2 TGTGCCAGCAGCCAAGGGGGGGGGCGATCCTATTCACCCCTCCACTTT CASSQGGGRSYSPLHF
TRBJ2-1 NA TRBD2 TRBV19 TGTGCCAGTAGTAGTCGGACTAGAGATAGAGCCTACAATGAGCAGTTCTTC CASSSRTRDRAYNEQFF
TRBJ1-2 NA NA TRBV27 TGTGCCAGCAGATCCGGACAGAACTATGGCTACACCTTC CASRSGQNYGYTF
TRBJ2-5 NA TRBD2 TRBV7-9 TGTGCCAGCAGCTTAGGGCTAGCGGGAGGTCATGAGACCCAGTACTTC CASSLGLAGGHETQYF
TRBJ1-4 NA NA TRBV28 TGTGCCAGCAGTTTTGGGCTAGCTAATGAAAAACTGTTTTTT CASSFGLANEKLFF
TRBJ2-3 once TRBD1 TRBV9 TGTGCCAGCAGCGCGGTCGGCCATGGGACAGGGTCAGGTACGCAGTATTTT CASSAVGHGTGSGTQYF
TRBJ2-7 NA NA TRBV10-3 TGTGCCATCAGTGAGCCGGGGCAGGGCAGAGACGAGCAGTACTTC CAISEPGQGRDEQYF
TRBJ1-5 NA NA TRBV28 TGTGCCAGCAGTCCCCTCCGACAGGCCAATCAGCCCCAGCATTTT CASSPLRQANQPQHF
TRBJ2-3 NA TRBD2 TRBV24-1 TGTGCCACCAGTGATCCTACCGGACTAGCGGGAAACACAGATACGCAGTATTTT CATSDPTGLAGNTDTQYF
TRBJ1-1 NA NA TRBV10-1 TGCGCCAGCAGTCTGAGGGGTAGCACTGAAGCTTTCTTT CASSLRGSTEAFF
TRBJ2-2 NA NA TRBV19 TGTGCCAGCAAACCTAACCCGAACACCGGGGAGCTGTTTTTT CASKPNPNTGELFF
TRBJ2-5 NA NA TRBV19 TGTGCCAGTAGTATCCAGGGGGGGTATCCCCAAGAGACCCAGTACTTC CASSIQGGYPQETQYF
TRBJ1-1 NA NA TRBV11-1 TGTGCCAGCAGGGGCCGCCACACTGAAGCTTTCTTT CASRGRHTEAFF
TRBJ2-6 NA NA TRBV3-1/TRBV3-2 TGTGCCAGCAGCCAAGGACAGGGAGGCTCTGGGGCCAACGTCCTGACTTTC CASSQGQGGSGANVLTF
TRBJ2-5 NA TRBD1 TRBV5-1 TGCGCCAGCAGCTCGGGTGGACAGGTAGAAGAGACCCAGTACTTC CASSSGGQVEETQYF
TRBJ2-3 NA NA TRBV5-1 TGCGCCAGCAGCTTGGGGAGGGCCAGCACAGATACGCAGTATTTT CASSLGRASTDTQYF
TRBJ1-5 NA NA TRBV7-2 TGTGCCAGCAGCCTCCAGGCGGCTCAGCCCCAGCATTTT CASSLQAAQPQHF
TRBJ1-1 NA NA TRBV6-6 TGTGCCAGCAGTCCCCCTAACACTGAAGCTTTCTTT CASSPPNTEAFF
TRBJ2-5 NA NA TRBV18 TGTGCCAGCTCACCATTAGATACCGGGGAGACCCAGTACTTC CASSPLDTGETQYF
TRBJ2-2 NA TRBD2 TRBV5-1 TGCGCCAGCAGCATACTAGCGGGAGGGCAAGGAACCGGGGAGCTGTTTTTT CASSILAGGQGTGELFF
TRBJ1-1 once NA TRBV18 TGTGCCAGCTCACTCGGGGCCAGGCAAGGCGCTGAAGCTTTCTTT CASSLGARQGAEAFF
TRBJ2-3 NA NA TRBV5-1 TGCGCCAGCAGCACCGGGTCAGGGGCCCCAGATACGCAGTATTTT CASSTGSGAPDTQYF
TRBJ2-1 NA TRBD1 TRBV19 TGTGCCAGTAGTAGGACAGGACAGGGGAACCCGTTCTTC CASSRTGQGNPFF
TRBJ2-7 NA NA TRBV7-8 TGTGCCAGCAGCTTCGACCCAACCTACGAGCAGTACTTC CASSFDPTYEQYF
TRBJ2-5 NA TRBD2 TRBV3-1/TRBV3-2 TGTGCCAGCAGCCAAGATATGGCGGGAGGAGCGGAGACCCAGTACTTC CASSQDMAGGAETQYF
TRBJ2-1 NA TRBD1 TRBV6-5 TGTGCCAGCAGTTCCGACAGGGGTCACTGGGGTGAGCAGTTCTTC CASSSDRGHWGEQFF
TRBJ1-2 NA NA TRBV6-5 TGTGAATCGAGGCCCGGCGGCTACACCTTC CESRPGGYTF
TRBJ2-3 NA TRBD1 TRBV24-1 TGTGCCACCAGTGATCTGCGAACGACAGGGGGGACAGATACGCAGTATTTT CATSDLRTTGGTDTQYF